This record covers a single T cell receptor (beta chain). Clones were sequenced by immunoSEQ multiplex PCR, and TCRdb holds only the in-frame ones, with some missing. The sample contains some 2,500,000 clones, around 92% of which appear only once. The record originates from a study of shared clonotypes between healthy human individuals. J was trimmed by 6 bases and V by 2 bases; bases with no gene match: 12. This CDR3 is 16 amino acids long. The germline V gene has CDR1 LNHNV and CDR2 YYDKDF (reference sequence). Sequencing was performed on naive CD4+ T cells from PBMCs. The subset here: CD45RA+ positively selected. The chain recombines TRBV15 with TRBJ2-7; TRBD2 matches 8 bases. This clonotype originated in a man between 18 and 35 years old in good health. Some clones in this sample may be carry-over from other donors' samples. The CDR3 is CATSRSLTSGPGEQYF. The CDR3 DNA follows: TGTGCCACCAGCAGATCTCTCACTAGCGGACCCGGCGAGCAGTACTTC. The full variable domain, completed using reference TRBV15 and TRBJ2-7, is DAMVIQNPRYQVTQFGKPVTLSCSQTLNHNVMYWYQQKSSQAPKLLFHYYDKDFNNEADTPDNFQSRRPNTSFCFLDIRSPGLGDTAMYLCATSRSLTSGPGEQYFGPGTRLTVT.